This T cell receptor (beta chain) was documented in a study of T-cell reconstitution after alpha-beta-depleted transplantation in children. The study's findings and limits: Several hundred rapidly expanded clones from non-depleted graft cells reportedly supplied alpha-beta T cells about two months post-transplant. Recipient T cells and thymic progenitors that survived were the source of the high TCRbeta diversity seen at day 60 in some patients. T cells produced anew were the main source of T-cell counts and diversity one year after transplant.

With respect to this clonotype: No antigen is known for it.

Trimming took 7 bases from V and 9 from J; bases not matched to a gene: 12. The V gene's germline CDR1 is MNHNS and CDR2 SASEGT. The CDR3 totals 17 residues. During its preparation, the TCRbeta library received unique molecular identifiers. MiXCR, run by TCRdb on the PCR reads, gives a single entry per CDR3 protein. This sample has about 980,000 distinct CDR3 sequences, with less than 30% found just once. The sequencing used PBMCs, mostly from graft donor cells, collected 360 days after TCRalphabeta/CD19-depleted stem cell transplant. This TCR derives from a boy under two years old who had a stem cell transplant for SCID, so the T cells may come from the graft donor. V usage is TRBV6-1 and J usage is TRBJ2-1; TRBD2 agrees at 16 bases. The CDR3 protein is CASTPGTSGGVGSEQFF. The CDR3 DNA follows: TGTGCCAGCACCCCCGGGACTAGCGGGGGGGTAGGTAGTGAGCAGTTCTTC.